The clone carrying this TCR beta chain has just a few counts. This specimen belongs to a study of shared clonotypes between healthy human individuals. Study overall: In total, the donors were a couple of women and a few men aged 18 to 49.

Deletions cut 5 bases from V and 10 bases from J, with 15 bases between. CDR1 SEHNR and CDR2 FQNEAQ come from the germline V gene (reference sequence). The CDR3 covers 13 residues. Ten immunoSEQ deep assay plates were used by the authors to sequence unsorted PBMC DNA. Sequencing used immunoSEQ multiplex PCR; TCRdb keeps in-frame clones, though not all of them. The sample comprises 450,000 to 500,000 clones, around 79% of which are singletons, and 12% rests with the top ten. V usage is TRBV7-9 and J usage is TRBJ2-1, with D possibly TRBD2 on 6 matching bases. Sequencing was performed on PBMCs. The sequence was obtained from a woman in her 40s in good health. Some clones in this sample may be carry-over from other donors' samples. This CDR3 reads CASSPRLVREQFF. CDR3 nucleotide sequence: TGTGCCAGCAGCCCAAGACTAGTCCGGGAGCAGTTCTTC.